This note documents a single T cell receptor beta chain sequence. Its antigen is not identified. This sample was included in a study of T cells and Merkel cell carcinoma outcomes. General study points: Repertoire plus T-cell density reportedly predicted Merkel cell carcinoma outcomes.

The V and J ends lost 0 bases and 0 bases respectively, with 10 bases between them. The CDR3 has 15 residues. CDR1 is GTSNPN and CDR2 is SVGIG in the germline V gene (reference sequence). Data came from immunoSEQ multiplex PCR; TCRdb stores just in-frame clones and leaves some out. The sample holds about a thousand clones, roughly 90% seen once. This TCR was sampled from a human donor with Merkel cell carcinoma. The chain couples TRBV30 to TRBJ2-3, with D maybe TRBD2 (5 bases). Sample: tumor tissue from Merkel cell carcinoma. The CDR3 spells CAWSVGSGSTDTQYF. Written as DNA, the CDR3 is TGTGCCTGGAGTGTAGGGAGCGGCAGCACAGATACGCAGTATTTT.